This TCR beta chain is from a study of blood T cell repertoires in COVID-19. About the study: COVID-19 samples collected from the United States, Italy and Spain covered acute and convalescent phases. Sample material is recorded as cDNA or gDNA derived from T cells, B-cell-depleted T cells, or PBMCs.

This CDR3 spans 13 amino acids. V was cut by 2 bases and J by 4 bases, with 7 bases left in between. The V gene's germline CDR1 is SGHKS and CDR2 YYEKEE (reference sequence). Assay: immunoSEQ multiplex PCR; the TCRdb copy retains only in-frame clones and omits some. The sample includes about 100,000 clones, about 80% of them seen just once. This chain joins TRBV5-5 and TRBJ2-1, with D tentatively TRBD2 (5 bases). This sequence was found in a man aged 65 to 85 with active or convalescent COVID-19. Sequenced: peripheral blood. The CDR3 DNA reads as TGTGCCAGCAGCTTTAGCGAGTACAATGAGCAGTTCTTC. Its translation is CASSFSEYNEQFF.